This entry lists 13 T cell receptor beta chains sequenced from one sample in a study of T-cell reconstitution after alpha-beta-depleted transplantation in children. Unique molecular identifiers were incorporated into the prepared TCRbeta library. TCRdb redid the calling of the PCR reads with MiXCR, one entry per CDR3 protein. The repertoire holds 550,000 to 800,000 distinct CDR3 sequences, with about 12% as singletons. The sequences come from PBMCs, collected before TCRalphabeta/CD19-depleted stem cell transplant. The receptors stem from a girl under 10 years old with congenital amegakaryocytic thrombocytopenia, due to receive a stem cell transplant.

The chain has TRBV15 and TRBJ2-3; 9 nucleotides match TRBD1. The junction had 10 bases not matched to a gene; V was cut back by 1 base and J by 5 bases. CDR3 size: 17 residues. Germline CDR1 LNHNV, CDR2 YYDKDF (reference sequence). The DNA of the CDR3 is TGTGCCACCAGCAGAGGAGACACAGGGGGCTTGGGAGATACGCAGTATTTT. As protein: CATSRGDTGGLGDTQYF.

The chain is built from TRBV4-1 and TRBJ2-7; D is unclear. The CDR3 is 14 amino acids. Germline CDR1 MGHRA, CDR2 YSYEKL. V lost 4 bases and J 4 bases, leaving 14 bases between the germline ends. CDR3: CASSPRLIPYEQYF. CDR3 DNA: TGCGCCAGCAGCCCCCGCCTGATCCCGTACGAGCAGTACTTC.

V gene TRBV19 combines with J gene TRBJ2-1; D possibly corresponds to TRBD2 (6 bases). This CDR3 spans 11 amino acids. Germline CDR1 LNHDA, CDR2 SQIVND (reference sequence). The CDR3: CAIGGSDEQFF. The CDR3 DNA is TGTGCTATTGGGGGGTCGGACGAGCAGTTCTTC.

This clonotype was counted a few times. This chain links TRBV5-1 with TRBJ2-2, with a possible D match to TRBD1 (6 bases). This CDR3 contains 16 residues. Germline V gene lookup returns CDR1 SGHRS and CDR2 YFSETQ. V dropped 1 base and J dropped 4 bases, with 14 bases sitting between them. CDR3 in amino acids: CASSLIQGMGTGELFF. CDR3 sequence (DNA): TGCGCCAGCAGCTTGATCCAGGGGATGGGCACCGGGGAGCTGTTTTTT.

There are many counts of this clonotype. The chain carries TRBV7-6 and TRBJ2-7, with 8 bases identical to TRBD2. V gave up 1 base and J gave up 3 bases; unmatched junction bases: 5. Germline V gene data show CDR1 as SGHVS and CDR2 as FNYEAQ. The CDR3 length is 15 residues. In DNA, the CDR3 is TGTGCCAGCAGCTTAGGTGGCGGGAGGAGCTACGAGCAGTACTTC. Translated, it gives CASSLGGGRSYEQYF.

In this sample, this clonotype turned up many times. The chain is built from TRBV7-9 and TRBJ2-2; no clear D. Trimming stripped 3 bases from V and 2 bases from J, with 7 bases between. CDR3 size: 14 residues. Germline values: CDR1 SEHNR, CDR2 FQNEAQ (reference sequence). The CDR3 is CASSFSINTGELFF. The CDR3 coding sequence is TGTGCCAGCAGCTTTTCTATTAACACCGGGGAGCTGTTTTTT.

Only a few counts were recorded for this clonotype. The rearrangement links TRBV12-3 or TRBV12-4 to TRBJ2-5, with 7 nucleotides matching TRBD1. The CDR3 extends over 15 amino acids. The V segment lost 3 bases and the J segment 2 bases; nucleotides outside the gene matches: 6. The CDR3: CASSFTSGQQETQYF. CDR3 DNA: TGTGCCAGCAGTTTCACCTCGGGACAGCAAGAGACCCAGTACTTC.

V is TRBV5-1 and J is TRBJ2-7; TRBD2 matches at 9 bases. V shed 5 bases and J 2 bases; nucleotides not matched to a gene: 11. There are 16 residues in the CDR3. CDR1 and CDR2 (germline): SGHRS, YFSETQ. As DNA, the CDR3 is TGCGCCAGCAGTCCCTCCCCTGAGCGGGGGGCCTACGAGCAGTACTTC. It yields the protein CASSPSPERGAYEQYF. The entire variable domain, with the rest obtained from reference TRBV5-1 and TRBJ2-7, is as follows: KAGVTQTPRYLIKTRGQQVTLSCSPISGHRSVSWYQQTPGQGLQFLFEYFSETQRNKGNFPGRFSGRQFSNSRSEMNVSTLELGDSALYLCASSPSPERGAYEQYFGPGTRLTVT.

Many counts were recorded for this clonotype. The genes are TRBV5-1 and TRBJ2-7, with a possible D match to TRBD1 (6 bases). The CDR3 sequence is 15 residues long. Trimming took 2 bases from V and 2 from J, leaving 14 bases between them. Germline assignment: CDR1 SGHRS and CDR2 YFSETQ. CDR3 nucleotides: TGCGCCAGCAGCTTAGAACAGGGAAAAACCTACGAGCAGTACTTC. Translated: CASSLEQGKTYEQYF.

This clonotype has a count of ten or more. The genes are TRBV20-1 and TRBJ2-5; tentative D call: TRBD1 (5 bases). The V gene's germline CDR1 is DFQATT and CDR2 SNEGSKA (reference sequence). V was shortened by 3 bases and J by 6 bases, with 17 bases between the two germline ends. This CDR3 comprises 14 residues. The CDR3 loop is CSASTGSGMKTQYF. The CDR3 region has the DNA TGCAGTGCTAGTACAGGATCCGGAATGAAGACCCAGTACTTC.

The table lists this clonotype with a few counts. This chain uses TRBV25-1 with TRBJ2-2; D call uncertain. The CDR3 has 16 amino acids. Germline V gene data show CDR1 as MGHDK and CDR2 as SYGVNS. Trimming took 4 bases from V and 5 from J, leaving 17 bases between them. CDR3 in amino acids: CASSVGRPYRTGELFF. The DNA for the CDR3 is TGTGCCAGCAGTGTTGGACGACCCTACCGAACCGGGGAGCTGTTTTTT.

This clonotype was seen a handful of times. The chain employs TRBV6-1 and TRBJ2-4; 11 bases are shared with TRBD2. Germline loops: CDR1 MNHNS, CDR2 SASEGT. The CDR3 loop spans 15 amino acids. The trim removed 7 bases at V and 2 bases at J, leaving 4 bases unmatched. The CDR3: CASNSGRASKNIQYF. The DNA for the CDR3 is TGTGCCAGCAATAGCGGGAGGGCTTCCAAAAACATTCAGTACTTC.

This clonotype showed up many times. The chain joins TRBV20-1 to TRBJ2-1; no clear D. Germline loops: CDR1 DFQATT, CDR2 SNEGSKA (reference sequence). The CDR3 loop spans 12 amino acids. Trimming cost V 3 bases and J 9 bases, with 12 bases left between them. The CDR3 DNA sequence: TGCAGTGCTAGTCGGCTAGAAAGTGAGCAGTTCTTC. It yields the protein CSASRLESEQFF.